This TCR beta chain was identified in a study of blood T cell repertoires in COVID-19. Study in general: Acute and convalescent COVID-19 samples came from the United States, Italy and Spain. In each case, the material was cDNA or gDNA derived from T cells, B-cell-depleted T cells, or PBMCs.

Participants' own reports of clinical history determined their cohort assignment. As processed by the authors: Quantification of nucleated cells was approximated via reference gene primer amplification. The protocol was immunoSEQ multiplex PCR, while the TCRdb copy is restricted to in-frame clones and leaves out a portion. The V and J calls and clone size were taken over from that table, and D and trimming were inferred from the DNA. The table lists under 200,000 clones, less than 80% of them singletons. This clone was counted between two and nine times. The TCR comes from a woman aged 70 to 79 in a cohort exposed to, infected with or recovered from COVID-19 (not recorded which). The material sequenced was PBMCs or T cells enriched from blood (not recorded which).

The CDR3 reads CASSFFTDSSYNEQFF. The CDR3 DNA reads as TGTGCCAGCAGCTTTTTTACGGACAGCTCCTACAATGAGCAGTTCTTC. The V gene is TRBV7-8, the J gene TRBJ2-1; D is possibly TRBD1 (6 bases). The ends were cut back, 3 bases at V and 0 bases at J, with 12 bases in the middle. This CDR3 comprises 16 residues. CDR1 and CDR2 from the germline V gene are SGHVS and FQNEAQ.